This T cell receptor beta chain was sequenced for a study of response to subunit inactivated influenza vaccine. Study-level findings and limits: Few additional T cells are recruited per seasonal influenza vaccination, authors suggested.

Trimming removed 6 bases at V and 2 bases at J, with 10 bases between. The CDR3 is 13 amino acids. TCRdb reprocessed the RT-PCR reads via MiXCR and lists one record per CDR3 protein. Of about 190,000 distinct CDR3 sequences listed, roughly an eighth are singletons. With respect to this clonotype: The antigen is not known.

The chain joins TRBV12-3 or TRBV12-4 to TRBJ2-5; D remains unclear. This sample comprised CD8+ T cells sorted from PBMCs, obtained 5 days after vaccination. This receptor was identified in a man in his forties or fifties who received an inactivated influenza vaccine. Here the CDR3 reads CASSLHDQETQYF. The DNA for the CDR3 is TGTGCCAGCAGCCTACACGATCAAGAGACCCAGTACTTC.